This T cell receptor beta chain stems from a study of PD-1 blockade in mismatch repair-deficient tumors (dated by TCRdb to about 2017). Regarding the research as a whole: Between late 2013 and September 2016, the trial enrolled roughly 85 consecutive patients with about a dozen mismatch repair-deficient cancer types, every one of whom had been previously treated and was progressing. Tumor-associated T cell clones were tracked in the peripheral blood of patients responding to PD-1 blockade by deep sequencing of TCR CDR3 regions.

This clone was detected only a few times. The clone's antigen remains unknown. The sample holds no much larger clone one base away, and base qualities are not on file. For every enrolled patient, mismatch repair deficiency was confirmed by either polymerase chain reaction or immunohistochemistry. Three patients who responded to pembrolizumab therapy underwent TCR sequencing. In the phase II trial, pembrolizumab PD-1 blockade was tested prospectively in advanced mismatch repair-deficient cancers, no matter which tissue of origin the cancers came from. Peripheral blood T cell samples were serially collected before and at multiple times after PD-1 blockade was started. Blood sampling time points were reported as weeks after the first dose of pembrolizumab. The paper as a whole reports these results and caveats: Rapid expansion after pembrolizumab followed by contraction, generally before radiologic responses, was shown by tumor-resident clones, which were often undetectable in blood before treatment.

The library was produced with the immunoSEQ multiplex PCR assay. TCRdb took this table from immuneACCESS and kept in-frame rearrangements with V and J called. Such tables lack part of the clones; where checked against another copy, unresolved V genes explain under half of the gap, and the rest is unexplained. This sample is represented by fewer than 20,000 clones; 84% of them were singletons. The ten top clones hold 3.4% of the sample. The junction shows trimming of 7 bases on V and 0 bases on J, and the gene matches do not reach 9 bases of it. The CDR1 and CDR2 encoded by the germline V gene are MNHNS and SASEGT. From the cysteine up to the phenylalanine, the CDR3 has a length of 15 residues. This entry keeps only the CDR3 DNA: 45 bases, framed from base 1.

This sequence uses TRBV6-1 and TRBJ2-7, and TRBD2 aligns with 7 junction nucleotides. This sample comprised PBMCs, obtained 4 weeks after starting pembrolizumab. This TCR derives from an adult with mismatch repair-deficient cancer. The CDR3 region reads CASIREVLSSYEQYF. The DNA is as follows: TGTGCCAGCATCCGGGAGGTCCTTAGCTCCTACGAGCAGTACTTC.